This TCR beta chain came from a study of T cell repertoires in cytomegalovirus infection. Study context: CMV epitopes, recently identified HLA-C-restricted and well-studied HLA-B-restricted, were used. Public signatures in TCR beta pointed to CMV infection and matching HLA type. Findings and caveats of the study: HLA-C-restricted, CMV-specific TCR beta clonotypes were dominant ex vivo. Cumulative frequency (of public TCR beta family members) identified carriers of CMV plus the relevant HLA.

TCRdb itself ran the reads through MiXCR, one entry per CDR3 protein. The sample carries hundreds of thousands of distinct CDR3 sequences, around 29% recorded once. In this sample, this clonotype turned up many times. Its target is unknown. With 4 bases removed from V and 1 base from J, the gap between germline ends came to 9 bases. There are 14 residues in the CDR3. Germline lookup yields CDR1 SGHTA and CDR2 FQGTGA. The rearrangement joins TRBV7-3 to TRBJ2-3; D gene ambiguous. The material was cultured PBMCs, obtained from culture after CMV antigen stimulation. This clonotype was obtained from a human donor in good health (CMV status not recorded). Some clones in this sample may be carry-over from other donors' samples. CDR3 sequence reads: CASSSHQGTDTQYF. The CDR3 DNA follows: TGTGCCAGCAGCTCCCACCAGGGCACAGATACGCAGTATTTT.